One and the same sample provided the 15 T cell receptor beta chains below, sequenced in a study of blood T cell repertoires in COVID-19. Only in-frame clones appear in the TCRdb table, and some are missing; sequencing was by immunoSEQ multiplex PCR. The sample shows 98,000 or so clones, roughly 84% of them seen only once. The sample was peripheral blood. The receptors were sampled from a man aged 55 to 70 with acute or convalescent COVID-19.

The genes are TRBV19 and TRBJ1-1; D is unclear. Trimming stripped 5 bases from V and 8 bases from J, with 12 bases between. Per germline, CDR1 LNHDA and CDR2 SQIVND (reference sequence). The CDR3 totals 12 residues. The CDR3, as DNA: TGTGCCAGTAGTGCGACATCACCAGAAGCTTTCTTT. Translating it yields CASSATSPEAFF.

J is TRBJ2-5 and V is TRBV30, with D perhaps matching TRBD1 (5 bases). The V gene's germline CDR1 is GTSNPN and CDR2 SVGIG (reference sequence). This CDR3 contains 15 residues. V lost 3 bases and J 4 bases, leaving 18 bases between the germline ends. The CDR3 reads CAWSQRPGLGETQYF. Here the CDR3 DNA reads TGTGCCTGGAGCCAAAGACCAGGGCTGGGAGAGACCCAGTACTTC.

This chain connects TRBV5-6 to TRBJ1-6; tentatively, D is TRBD1 (5 bases). CDR1 and CDR2 from the germline V gene are SGHDT and YYEEEE. The CDR3 is 18 residues long. With 1 base removed from V and 7 bases from J, the gap between germline ends came to 21 bases. The CDR3 coding sequence is TGTGCCAGCAGCTTGTACGGCGGGGGTGGGTTGTCGAATTCACCCCTCCACTTT. Protein: CASSLYGGGGLSNSPLHF.

The chain is built from TRBV19 and TRBJ2-7, with 11 nucleotides matching TRBD2. In germline, CDR1 is LNHDA, CDR2 SQIVND (reference sequence). This CDR3 spans 12 amino acids. V lost 10 bases and J lost 6; bases outside the gene matches: 5. This chain's CDR3 is CATSTSGSEQYF. The CDR3 DNA follows: TGTGCCACCAGCACTAGCGGGAGCGAGCAGTACTTC.

This clone was seen only once. V is TRBV18 and J is TRBJ2-4; D possibly corresponds to TRBD1 (5 bases). V lost 6 bases, J lost 2 bases, and 14 bases lay in between. The CDR3 sequence is 15 residues long. Per germline, CDR1 KGHSH and CDR2 LQKENI. In DNA form, the CDR3 reads TGTGCCAGCTCCACCAGGTCAGGGACCAAAAACATTCAGTACTTC. It encodes CASSTRSGTKNIQYF. Full variable domain (missing parts from reference TRBV18 and TRBJ2-4): NAGVMQNPRHLVRRRGQEARLRCSPMKGHSHVYWYRQLPEEGLKFMVYLQKENIIDESGMPKERFSAEFPKEGPSILRIQQVVRGDSAAYFCASSTRSGTKNIQYFGAGTRLSVL.

The chain couples TRBV3-1 (or the pseudogene TRBV3-2) to TRBJ2-7; TRBD2 might be the D (5 bases). Deletions cut 5 bases from V and 0 bases from J, with 26 bases between. The CDR3 has 19 amino acids. The germline CDR1 and CDR2 sequences are LGHDT and YNNKEL (reference sequence). This CDR3 is CASSDRPETAVMSSYEQYV. Here the CDR3 DNA reads TGTGCCAGCAGCGACCGTCCCGAAACAGCGGTTATGAGCTCCTACGAGCAGTACGTC.

The chain couples TRBV28 to TRBJ1-5; 8 nucleotides line up with TRBD1. CDR1 MDHEN and CDR2 SYDVKM come from the germline V gene. V dropped 5 bases and J dropped 7; count of bases not matched to a gene: 13. The CDR3 contains 16 residues. CDR3 coding DNA: TGTGCCAGCAGTCACTCGACAGGGGAGGAAGGACAGCCCCAGCATTTT. Protein sequence: CASSHSTGEEGQPQHF.

This chain joins TRBV18 and TRBJ2-3; 8 bases are a match to TRBD1. This CDR3 region has 15 residues. Per the germline V gene, CDR1 is KGHSH and CDR2 is LQKENI. J gave up 2 bases and V 6 bases, and 7 bases lay outside the gene matches. The CDR3 DNA reads as TGTGCCAGCTCTCCCCCGGGACAGGTCACAGATACGCAGTATTTT. Protein product: CASSPPGQVTDTQYF.

This chain connects TRBV20-1 to TRBJ2-3; D is undetermined. Germline assignment: CDR1 DFQATT and CDR2 SNEGSKA (reference sequence). Trimming pared 0 bases from V and 6 bases from J, leaving 4 bases between. The CDR3 is made up of 11 amino acids. CDR3 sequence (DNA): TGCAGTGCTAGAGAGGCCGATACGCAGTATTTT. The encoded protein is CSAREADTQYF.

The chain uses TRBV11-1 and TRBJ2-5, with D uncertain. The CDR3 loop spans 14 amino acids. Looked up from germline, CDR1 is SGHAT and CDR2 is FQDESV (reference sequence). V was clipped by 4 bases and J by 2 bases, with 11 bases between them. The CDR3 region has the DNA TGTGCCAGCAGCTCCTCCACAGAACAAGAGACCCAGTACTTC. The encoded protein is CASSSSTEQETQYF.

J is TRBJ2-3 and V is TRBV19; D perhaps matches TRBD1 (5 bases). The CDR3 extends over 14 amino acids. V lost 1 base and J lost 4, with 9 bases in between. CDR1 is LNHDA and CDR2 is SQIVND in the germline V gene (reference sequence). The CDR3 loop reads CASSIGEGADTQYF. The DNA of the CDR3 is TGTGCCAGTAGTATAGGGGAAGGGGCAGATACGCAGTATTTT.

V gene TRBV25-1 combines with J gene TRBJ2-2; 8 bases agree with TRBD2. The germline V gene has CDR1 MGHDK and CDR2 SYGVNS. The CDR3 loop spans 17 amino acids. V trimming: 3 bases; J trimming: 2 bases; junction bases outside the gene matches: 8. CDR3 protein: CASSDSRLAINTGELFF. The CDR3 DNA is TGTGCCAGCAGTGATTCCCGACTAGCGATAAACACCGGGGAGCTGTTTTTT.

This chain links TRBV29-1 with TRBJ1-1; 10 nucleotides line up with TRBD1. Germline V lookup: CDR1 SQVTM, CDR2 ANQGSEA. There are 15 residues in the CDR3. The ends lost 1 base at V and 5 bases at J; junction bases unmatched: 7. The DNA for the CDR3 is TGCAGCGTTGAAGGTCTCCGGACAGGGGGGACTGAAGCTTTCTTT. Residues: CSVEGLRTGGTEAFF.

The chain carries TRBV29-1 and TRBJ1-2; possibly TRBD1 for D (6 bases). Germline-derived CDR1 and CDR2 are SQVTM and ANQGSEA. CDR3 size: 11 residues. The ends were cut back, 4 bases at V and 6 bases at J, with 9 bases in the middle. The CDR3 reads CSVARGNGYTF. DNA for the CDR3: TGCAGCGTTGCCAGGGGTAATGGCTACACCTTC.

The chain links TRBV7-6 to TRBJ2-5; D is possibly TRBD1 (6 bases). The germline CDR1 and CDR2 sequences are SGHVS and FNYEAQ. The V and J ends lost 5 bases and 3 bases respectively, with 13 bases between them. The CDR3 spans 14 residues. The CDR3 sequence is CASSRDNLKETQYF. For the CDR3, the DNA is TGTGCCAGCAGCCGGGACAATTTAAAAGAGACCCAGTACTTC.